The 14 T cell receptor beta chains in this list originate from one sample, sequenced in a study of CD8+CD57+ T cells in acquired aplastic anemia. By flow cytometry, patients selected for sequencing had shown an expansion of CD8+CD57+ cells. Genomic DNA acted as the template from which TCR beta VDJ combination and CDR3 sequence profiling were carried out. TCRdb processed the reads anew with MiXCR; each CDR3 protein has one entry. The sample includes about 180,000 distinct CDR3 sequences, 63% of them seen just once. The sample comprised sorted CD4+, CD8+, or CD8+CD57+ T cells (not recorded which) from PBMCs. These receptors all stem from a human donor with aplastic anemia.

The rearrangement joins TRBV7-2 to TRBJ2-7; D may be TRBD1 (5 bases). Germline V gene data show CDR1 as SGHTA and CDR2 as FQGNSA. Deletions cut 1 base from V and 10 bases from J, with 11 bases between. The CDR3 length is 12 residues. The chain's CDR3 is CASSLDRQYQYF. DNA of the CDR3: TGTGCCAGCAGCTTAGACAGGCAATACCAGTACTTC.

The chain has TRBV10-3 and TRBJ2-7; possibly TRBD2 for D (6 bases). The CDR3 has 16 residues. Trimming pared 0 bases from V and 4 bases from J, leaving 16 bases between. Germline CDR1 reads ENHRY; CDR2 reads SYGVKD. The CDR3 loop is CAISESNSAGSYEQYF. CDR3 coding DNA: TGTGCCATCAGTGAGTCGAACTCCGCGGGGAGTTACGAGCAGTACTTC.

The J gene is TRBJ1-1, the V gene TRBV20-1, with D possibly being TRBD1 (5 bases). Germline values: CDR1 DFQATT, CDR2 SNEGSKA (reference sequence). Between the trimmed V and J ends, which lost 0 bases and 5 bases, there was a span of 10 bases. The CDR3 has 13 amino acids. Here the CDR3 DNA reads TGCAGTGCTAGAGATCCAAAGGGGACTGAAGCTTTCTTT. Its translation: CSARDPKGTEAFF.

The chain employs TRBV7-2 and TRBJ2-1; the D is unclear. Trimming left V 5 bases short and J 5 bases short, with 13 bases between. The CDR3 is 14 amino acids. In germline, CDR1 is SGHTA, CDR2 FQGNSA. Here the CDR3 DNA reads TGTGCCAGCAGCCTAAAGAGGAACAACAATGAGCAGTTCTTC. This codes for CASSLKRNNNEQFF.

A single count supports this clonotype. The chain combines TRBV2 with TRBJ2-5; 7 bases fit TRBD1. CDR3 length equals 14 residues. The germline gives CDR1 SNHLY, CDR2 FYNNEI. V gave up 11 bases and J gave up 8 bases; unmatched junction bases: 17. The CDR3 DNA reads TGTGCCGGGAGAGGGTGGACAGGCTCGGAAACCCAGTACTTC. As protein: CAGRGWTGSETQYF. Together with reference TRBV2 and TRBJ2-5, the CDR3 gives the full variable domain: EPEVTQTPSHQVTQMGQEVILRCVPISNHLYFYWYRQILGQKVEFLVSFYNNEISEKSEIFDDQFSVERPDGSNFTLKIRSTKLEDSAMYFCAGRGWTGSETQYFGPGTRLLVL.

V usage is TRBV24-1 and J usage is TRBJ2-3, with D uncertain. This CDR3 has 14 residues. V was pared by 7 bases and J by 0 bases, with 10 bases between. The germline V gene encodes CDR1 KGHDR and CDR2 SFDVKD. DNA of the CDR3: TGTGCCACCAGCCAAGACGGAAGCACAGATACGCAGTATTTT. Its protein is CATSQDGSTDTQYF.

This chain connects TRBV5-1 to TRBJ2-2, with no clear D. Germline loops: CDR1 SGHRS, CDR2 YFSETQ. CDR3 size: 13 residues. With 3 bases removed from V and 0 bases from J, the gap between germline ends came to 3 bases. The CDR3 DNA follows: TGCGCCAGCAGCTCCTCGAACACCGGGGAGCTGTTTTTT. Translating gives CASSSSNTGELFF.

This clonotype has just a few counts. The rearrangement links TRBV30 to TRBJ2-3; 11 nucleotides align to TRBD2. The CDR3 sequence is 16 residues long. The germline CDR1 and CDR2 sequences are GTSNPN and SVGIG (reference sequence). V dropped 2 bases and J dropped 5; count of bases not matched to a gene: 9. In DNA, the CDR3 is TGTGCCTGGAGTCCTACCGGAGGACTAGCGGGAGATACGCAGTATTTT. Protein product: CAWSPTGGLAGDTQYF.

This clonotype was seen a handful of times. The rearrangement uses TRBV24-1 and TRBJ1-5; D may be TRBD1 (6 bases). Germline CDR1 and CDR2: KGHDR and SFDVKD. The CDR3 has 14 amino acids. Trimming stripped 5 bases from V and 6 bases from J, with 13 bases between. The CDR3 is CATSVRGASQPQHF. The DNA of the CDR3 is TGTGCCACCAGTGTCAGGGGCGCGAGTCAGCCCCAGCATTTT.

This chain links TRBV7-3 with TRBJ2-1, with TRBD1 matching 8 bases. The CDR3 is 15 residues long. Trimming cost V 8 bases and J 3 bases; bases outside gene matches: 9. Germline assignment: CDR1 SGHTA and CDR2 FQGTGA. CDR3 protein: CASSPGGASYNEQFF. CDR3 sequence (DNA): TGTGCCAGCTCACCAGGGGGCGCAAGCTACAATGAGCAGTTCTTC.

In DNA form, the CDR3 reads TGTGCCAGCAGCGTGCCGACCGGGACTAGTTTGGCTACTACGGGCAACGAGCAGTACTTC. This codes for CASSVPTGTSLATTGNEQYF. The chain recombines TRBV5-5 with TRBJ2-7; 8 nucleotides line up with TRBD2. Losses at the gene ends were 4 bases for V and 5 bases for J; bases not matched to a gene: 26. CDR1 is SGHKS, CDR2 YYEKEE, per germline (reference sequence). This CDR3 contains 20 residues.

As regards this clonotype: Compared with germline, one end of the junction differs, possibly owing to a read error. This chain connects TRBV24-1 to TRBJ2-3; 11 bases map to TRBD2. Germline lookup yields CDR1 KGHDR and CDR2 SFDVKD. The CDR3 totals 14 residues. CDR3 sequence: CVTSGLAGPDTQYF. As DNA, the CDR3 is TGTGTCACCAGTGGACTAGCGGGTCCAGATACGCAGTATTTT.

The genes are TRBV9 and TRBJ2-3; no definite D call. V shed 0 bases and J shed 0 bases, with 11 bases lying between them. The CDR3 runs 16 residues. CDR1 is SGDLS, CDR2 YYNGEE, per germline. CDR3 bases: TGTGCCAGCAGCGTAGCAGACGGTCCTAGCACAGATACGCAGTATTTT. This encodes CASSVADGPSTDTQYF.

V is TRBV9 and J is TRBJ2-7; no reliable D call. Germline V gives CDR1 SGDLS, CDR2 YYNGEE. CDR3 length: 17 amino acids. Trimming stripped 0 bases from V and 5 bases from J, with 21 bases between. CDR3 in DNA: TGTGCCAGCAGCGTAGCTCCGATACCGACAACCTACGACGAGCAGTACTTC. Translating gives CASSVAPIPTTYDEQYF.